These T cell receptor beta chains were read from a single sample in a study of T-cell reconstitution after alpha-beta-depleted transplantation in children. One entry per CDR3 protein results from TCRdb running MiXCR on the PCR reads. The data contain 700,000 to 850,000 distinct CDR3 sequences, around 17% of them singletons. This material consisted of PBMCs, mostly from graft donor cells, taken 360 days after TCRalphabeta/CD19-depleted stem cell transplant. These receptors were collected from a male patient aged 10 to 17 who had a stem cell transplant for acute lymphoblastic leukemia, so the T cells may come from the graft donor. CDR3s include the opening cysteine and the closing phenylalanine or tryptophan. The D gene is left open where the match is weak. Expanded clones are given a class, and other clones once, few, many or no size at all.

CASSSHGQVKETQYF TGTGCCAGCAGCTCCCACGGACAGGTCAAAGAGACCCAGTACTTC TRBJ2-5 TRBV7-1 - TRBD1
CASSLPTGQLGYTF TGTGCCAGCAGCCTGCCGACCGGGCAGCTTGGCTACACCTTC TRBJ1-2 TRBV3-1 - -
CASNGRGTQPQHF TGTGCCAGCAATGGTCGAGGGACCCAGCCCCAGCATTTT TRBJ1-5 TRBV28 few -
CASSLNAGHGTDTQYF TGTGCCAGCAGCTTAAATGCGGGACACGGGACAGATACGCAGTATTTT TRBJ2-3 TRBV7-8 - -
CASSQEGGLAGGADTQYF TGTGCCAGCAGTCAGGAGGGAGGACTAGCGGGAGGTGCAGATACGCAGTATTTT TRBJ2-3 TRBV6-1 few TRBD2
CASSPQLTGNEQYF TGTGCCAGCTCACCCCAATTGACAGGGAACGAGCAGTACTTC TRBJ2-7 TRBV18 - TRBD1
CASSVVAGGNYEQYF TGTGCCAGCAGCGTAGTAGCGGGAGGGAACTACGAGCAGTACTTC TRBJ2-7 TRBV9 - TRBD2
CSVWRGYGYTF TGCAGCGTTTGGCGGGGCTATGGCTACACCTTC TRBJ1-2 TRBV29-1 - -
CASSYPGSYNSPLHF TGTGCCAGCAGCTACCCCGGGAGCTATAATTCACCCCTCCACTTT TRBJ1-6 TRBV11-2 - -
CASSKQGEAFF TGCGCCAGCAGCAAACAGGGCGAAGCTTTCTTT TRBJ1-1 TRBV5-1 few -
CASSPWGQDGYGYTF TGCGCCAGCAGCCCGTGGGGACAGGACGGCTATGGCTACACCTTC TRBJ1-2 TRBV4-1 - TRBD1
CASSSGSLSRYEQYF TGCGCCAGCAGCTCCGGTTCCCTCTCCCGTTACGAGCAGTACTTC TRBJ2-7 TRBV5-1 - -
CASSYPLPREGATDTQYF TGTGCCAGCAGTTACCCCCTTCCTCGGGAGGGGGCCACAGATACGCAGTATTTT TRBJ2-3 TRBV6-2/TRBV6-3 - -
CASSLFLAGEINTQYF TGTGCCAGCAGCTTATTTCTAGCGGGAGAGATAAATACGCAGTATTTT TRBJ2-3 TRBV7-6 - TRBD2
CSARVAGSYNEQFF TGCAGTGCTAGAGTCGCAGGCTCCTACAATGAGCAGTTCTTC TRBJ2-1 TRBV20-1 - -
CSVVGGGQETQYF TGCAGCGTTGTAGGGGGGGGACAAGAGACCCAGTACTTC TRBJ2-5 TRBV29-1 - -
CASSFQGELRDWPYNEQFF TGTGCCAGCAGCTTTCAGGGTGAGCTCCGGGACTGGCCCTACAATGAGCAGTTCTTC TRBJ2-1 TRBV5-6 few -
CASSADLGLAIKTQYF TGTGCCAGTAGTGCGGATCTTGGACTAGCGATAAAGACCCAGTACTTC TRBJ2-5 TRBV19 - TRBD2
CASSKSSGRVYNEQFF TGTGCCAGCAGCAAAAGTAGCGGGAGAGTTTACAATGAGCAGTTCTTC TRBJ2-1 TRBV21-1 many -
CASSPTGQPAKNIQYF TGTGCCAGCAGCCCGACAGGGCAGCCAGCCAAAAACATTCAGTACTTC TRBJ2-4 TRBV7-9 - TRBD1
CATSRVGGQGSYEQYF TGTGCCACCAGCAGAGTAGGGGGACAGGGATCCTACGAGCAGTACTTC TRBJ2-7 TRBV15 few TRBD1
CASSLARALTDEQFF TGTGCCAGCAGCTTAGCGCGTGCCCTTACCGATGAGCAGTTCTTC TRBJ2-1 TRBV7-2 - -
CASSPYDYNEQFF TGTGCCAGCTCACCATATGATTACAATGAGCAGTTCTTC TRBJ2-1 TRBV18 - -
CASSLTGTSTYNEQFF TGTGCCAGCAGCTTAACCGGGACTAGTACCTACAATGAGCAGTTCTTC TRBJ2-1 TRBV7-3 few TRBD2
CASSTIRGKETQYF TGTGCCAGCAGCACCATCCGGGGTAAAGAGACCCAGTACTTC TRBJ2-5 TRBV11-2 few -
CASSPAGGQPQHF TGCGCCAGCAGCCCGGCAGGGGGCCAGCCCCAGCATTTT TRBJ1-5 TRBV5-1 many TRBD1
CASSSTGWKETQYF TGTGCCAGCAGCTCGACAGGGTGGAAGGAGACCCAGTACTTC TRBJ2-5 TRBV7-3 few TRBD1
CAISESTGFSNQPQHF TGTGCCATCAGTGAGTCTACGGGTTTTAGCAATCAGCCCCAGCATTTT TRBJ1-5 TRBV10-3 few -
CASSPSAGFGDTQYF TGTGCCAGCAGTCCCTCAGCGGGATTTGGAGATACGCAGTATTTT TRBJ2-3 TRBV12-3/TRBV12-4 few TRBD2
CASSTPGTRPTHEQYF TGTGCCAGCAGCACCCCCGGGACACGTCCCACACACGAGCAGTACTTC TRBJ2-7 TRBV11-2 few -
CASSLRDSPRGRLGTDTQYF TGTGCCAGCAGTCTCCGGGACTCCCCGCGTGGTCGCCTTGGTACAGATACGCAGTATTTT TRBJ2-3 TRBV12-3/TRBV12-4 few -
CASSLLRLAALQETQYF TGTGCCAGCAGCTTGCTCCGACTAGCGGCACTTCAAGAGACCCAGTACTTC TRBJ2-5 TRBV5-4 few TRBD2
CRARPVPTNTGELFF TGCAGAGCTAGACCCGTCCCAACGAACACCGGGGAGCTGTTTTTT TRBJ2-2 TRBV20-1 - -
CASSLEAGGLEQYF TGTGCCAGCAGTTTAGAAGCGGGAGGGCTCGAGCAGTACTTC TRBJ2-7 TRBV27 - TRBD2
CSAPWDSKTNYGYTF TGCAGTGCGCCTTGGGACAGCAAAACTAACTATGGCTACACCTTC TRBJ1-2 TRBV20-1 few TRBD1
CASSQDPLAEDTQYF TGCGCCAGCAGCCAAGATCCACTAGCGGAAGATACGCAGTATTTT TRBJ2-3 TRBV4-1 few TRBD2
CASSLIATYEQYF TGTGCCAGCAGTTTGATAGCAACCTACGAGCAGTACTTC TRBJ2-7 TRBV27 few -
CASSWTGSDEQYF TGTGCCAGCAGTTGGACAGGGAGCGACGAGCAGTACTTC TRBJ2-7 TRBV27 - TRBD1
CASSEEAADLTDTQYF TGTGCCAGCAGTGAGGAGGCAGCGGACCTCACAGATACGCAGTATTTT TRBJ2-3 TRBV2 few -
CASSQGQNNEQFF TGCGCCAGCAGCCAGGGACAGAACAATGAGCAGTTCTTC TRBJ2-1 TRBV5-1 few TRBD1
CASTLQGGGELFF TGTGCCAGCACATTACAGGGCGGCGGGGAGCTGTTTTTT TRBJ2-2 TRBV6-1 few -
CASSPGLAGGRTEGEQYF TGTGCCAGCAGCCCCGGACTAGCGGGAGGTAGGACGGAAGGCGAGCAGTACTTC TRBJ2-7 TRBV13 - TRBD2
CASSSPRTPEQFF TGCGCCAGCAGTTCGCCACGGACTCCTGAGCAGTTCTTC TRBJ2-1 TRBV5-1 - -
CASSERFAGELFF TGCGCCAGCAGTGAGCGATTCGCCGGGGAGCTGTTTTTT TRBJ2-2 TRBV10-2 - -
CASSFVPGQSSYEQYF TGCGCCAGCAGCTTCGTGCCGGGACAGAGCTCCTACGAGCAGTACTTC TRBJ2-7 TRBV5-1 few TRBD1
CASSQVVGGTRAGWKDEQYF TGCGCCAGCAGCCAAGTAGTAGGGGGAACGAGAGCGGGATGGAAGGACGAGCAGTACTTC TRBJ2-7 TRBV4-1 few -
CASSLTGLAASYNEQFF TGTGCCAGCAGCTTAACGGGGCTAGCTGCCTCCTACAATGAGCAGTTCTTC TRBJ2-1 TRBV7-3 - -
CSAQVIQTRGSYNEQFF TGCAGTGCTCAGGTGATTCAGACTAGAGGGTCCTACAATGAGCAGTTCTTC TRBJ2-1 TRBV20-1 few -
CASSLNSRSAIAYEQYF TGCGCCAGCAGCTTGAATTCCCGATCGGCAATCGCCTACGAGCAGTACTTC TRBJ2-7 TRBV5-1 - -
CASSRISGSYTGELFF TGTGCCAGCAGCCGGATAAGCGGGAGTTATACCGGGGAGCTGTTTTTT TRBJ2-2 TRBV3-1 - TRBD2
CASSLDGGYTGELFF TGTGCCAGCAGCTTGGATGGGGGCTACACCGGGGAGCTGTTTTTT TRBJ2-2 TRBV5-6 few -
CSVVRDRVNTGELFF TGCAGCGTTGTTCGGGACAGGGTTAACACCGGGGAGCTGTTTTTT TRBJ2-2 TRBV29-1 few TRBD1
CSAWDGRLAGSTDTQYF TGCAGTGCTTGGGACGGTCGACTAGCGGGTAGCACAGATACGCAGTATTTT TRBJ2-3 TRBV20-1 few TRBD2
CASSFEPNYGYTF TGTGCCAGCAGTTTCGAACCAAACTATGGCTACACCTTC TRBJ1-2 TRBV27 many -
CASSLAPPSGILFGTNEQFF TGCGCCAGCAGCTTGGCTCCCCCTAGCGGGATTTTATTCGGGACCAATGAGCAGTTCTTC TRBJ2-1 TRBV5-1 few TRBD2
CASSVSTAYNEQFF TGCGCCAGCAGCGTTAGCACCGCCTACAATGAGCAGTTCTTC TRBJ2-1 TRBV5-1 - -
CASSSLAGSHYEQYF TGTGCCAGCAGTTCCCTAGCGGGATCCCACTACGAGCAGTACTTC TRBJ2-7 TRBV27 - TRBD2
CASISLGQLETQYF TGTGCCAGCATCTCCTTGGGACAGTTGGAGACCCAGTACTTC TRBJ2-5 TRBV27 few TRBD1